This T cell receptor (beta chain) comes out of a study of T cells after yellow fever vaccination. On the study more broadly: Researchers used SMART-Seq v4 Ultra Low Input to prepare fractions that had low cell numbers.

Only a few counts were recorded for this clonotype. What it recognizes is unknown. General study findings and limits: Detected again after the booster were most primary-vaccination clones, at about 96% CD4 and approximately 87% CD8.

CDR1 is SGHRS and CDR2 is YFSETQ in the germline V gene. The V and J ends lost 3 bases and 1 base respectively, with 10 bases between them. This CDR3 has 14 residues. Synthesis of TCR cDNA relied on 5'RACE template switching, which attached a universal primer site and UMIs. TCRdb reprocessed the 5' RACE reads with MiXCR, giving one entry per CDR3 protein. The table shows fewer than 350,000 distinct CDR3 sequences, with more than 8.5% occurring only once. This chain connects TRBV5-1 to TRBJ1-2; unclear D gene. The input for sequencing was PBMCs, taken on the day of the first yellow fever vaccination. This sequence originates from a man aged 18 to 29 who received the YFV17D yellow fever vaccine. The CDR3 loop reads CASSSSHYNYGYTF. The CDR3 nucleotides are TGCGCCAGCAGCTCCTCCCACTATAACTATGGCTACACCTTC.